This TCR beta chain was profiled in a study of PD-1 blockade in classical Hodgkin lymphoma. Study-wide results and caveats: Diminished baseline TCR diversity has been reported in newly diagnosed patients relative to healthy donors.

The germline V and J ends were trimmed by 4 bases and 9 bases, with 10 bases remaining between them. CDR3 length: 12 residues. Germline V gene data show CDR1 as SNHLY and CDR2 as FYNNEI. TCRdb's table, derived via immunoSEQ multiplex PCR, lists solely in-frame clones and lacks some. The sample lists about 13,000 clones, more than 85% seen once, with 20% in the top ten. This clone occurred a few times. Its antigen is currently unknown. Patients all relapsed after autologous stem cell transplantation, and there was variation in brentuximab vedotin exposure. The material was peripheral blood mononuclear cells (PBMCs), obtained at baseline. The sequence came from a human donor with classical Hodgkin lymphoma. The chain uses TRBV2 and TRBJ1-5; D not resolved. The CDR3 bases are TGTGCCAGCAGTGGGTTGGTCCCGCCCCAGCATTTT. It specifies CASSGLVPPQHF.